This T cell receptor (beta chain) was captured in a study of cytomegalovirus exposure and HLA in healthy donors. Across the whole study: From donors who were HLA-typed, an early data release held 65 million to 85 million unique TCRs.

Comments on this clone: The antigen remains unidentified.

Researchers ran the PCR with 60 Vbeta and 13 Jbeta primers. Clones were read by immunoSEQ multiplex PCR, and TCRdb kept only the in-frame ones, dropping some. The sample shows about 130,000 clones, roughly 75% of them seen only once. Study conclusions and caveats: Data from an earlier analysis indicated that most TCR beta V segments were productive either about 87% or about 30% of the time. A missense DCLRE1C variant was associated with V- and J-gene trimming of TCR beta chains in a later analysis, and an independent cohort replicated the association. Reportedly, a later analysis found an Asian-associated ancestry cluster had fewer N-insertions than the approximately 670-donor mean.

CDR3 size: 15 residues. Germline lookup yields CDR1 SQVTM and CDR2 ANQGSEA. V gave up 0 bases and J gave up 3 bases, with 9 bases separating them. This receptor was taken from a man under 40 in good health. The sequenced material came from PBMCs. The chain joins TRBV29-1 to TRBJ2-6; the D gene is possibly TRBD1 (6 bases). The CDR3 here is CSVEDYRVGANVLTF. CDR3 coding DNA: TGCAGCGTTGAAGATTACAGGGTTGGGGCCAACGTCCTGACTTTC.